This section outlines one T cell receptor (beta chain) sequence together with its context. A history of autoimmune disease or systemic immunosuppression excluded patients. The sample originates from a study of OX40 agonist ivuxolimab in advanced cancers. Profiling relied on immunoSEQ multiplex PCR, and the TCRdb table lists in-frame clones only, not all of them. In the table there are some 58,000 clones, 70% to 90% of which are singletons. The TCR sequence derives from an adult with an advanced solid tumor such as melanoma, head and neck, liver or kidney cancer. Here the sequenced sample was CD4+ or CD8+ T cells sorted from blood, taken in a trial of the OX40 agonist ivuxolimab.

The CDR3 here is CASSVEGTSNQPQHF. Here the CDR3 DNA reads TGTGCCAGCAGTGTTGAAGGGACTAGCAATCAGCCCCAGCATTTT. The V and J genes are TRBV2 and TRBJ1-5; the D gene is possibly TRBD1 (5 bases). V dropped 4 bases and J dropped 0 bases, with 10 bases sitting between them. The CDR3 is 15 amino acids. CDR1 and CDR2 (germline): SNHLY, FYNNEI. Drawing the rest from reference TRBV2 and TRBJ1-5, the complete variable domain is EPEVTQTPSHQVTQMGQEVILRCVPISNHLYFYWYRQILGQKVEFLVSFYNNEISEKSEIFDDQFSVERPDGSNFTLKIRSTKLEDSAMYFCASSVEGTSNQPQHFGDGTRLSIL.